Listed below are T cell receptor beta chains from one sample, sequenced in a study of blood T cell repertoires in COVID-19. Produced via immunoSEQ multiplex PCR; TCRdb's table is partial and in-frame only. The sample yields more than 95,000 clones, approximately 83% seen once. Sequenced: peripheral blood. Receptor source: a man between 60 and 70 years old with acute or convalescent COVID-19. Both conserved end residues are part of each CDR3. The order of the fields is J gene, D gene, clone size, CDR3 length, V gene, CDR3 protein, CDR3 DNA. The D gene is left open where the match is weak. Not every row has a clone size; where given, it reads once, few, many or a size class.

>TRBJ1-5|.|.|13|TRBV14
CASSLSGNQPQHF
TGTGCCAGCAGCTTAAGCGGAAATCAGCCCCAGCATTTT
>TRBJ2-1|.|.|11|TRBV2
CAKSGFDEQFF
TGTGCCAAGTCAGGGTTCGATGAGCAGTTCTTC
>TRBJ1-5|.|.|14|TRBV28
CASRKDRHNQPQHF
TGTGCCAGCAGAAAAGACAGGCACAATCAGCCCCAGCATTTT
>TRBJ1-4|.|.|16|TRBV18
CASSPGSPKTNEKLFF
TGTGCCAGCTCACCCGGGAGCCCTAAGACTAATGAAAAACTGTTTTTT
>TRBJ1-1|.|.|13|TRBV12-3/TRBV12-4
CASSRGRNTEAFF
TGTGCCAGCAGTAGGGGGAGGAACACTGAAGCTTTCTTT
>TRBJ2-7|TRBD2|.|16|TRBV6-4
CASTAPRTSACYEQYF
TGTGCCAGCACCGCCCCTCGGACTAGCGCATGCTACGAGCAGTACTTC
>TRBJ1-2|.|.|16|TRBV5-4
CASTNLTVVYNYGYTF
TGTGCCAGCACCAACTTGACAGTCGTTTATAACTATGGCTACACCTTC
>TRBJ1-5|TRBD1|.|12|TRBV19
CASGQGNQPQHF
TGTGCCAGCGGACAGGGCAATCAGCCCCAGCATTTT
>TRBJ1-1|.|.|14|TRBV30
CAWTFRGFGTEAFF
TGTGCCTGGACTTTCCGGGGTTTTGGCACTGAAGCTTTCTTT
>TRBJ2-3|.|.|13|TRBV30
CAWNQGTTDTQYF
TGTGCCTGGAATCAGGGGACCACAGATACGCAGTATTTT
>TRBJ1-1|TRBD1|.|16|TRBV7-2
CASSLAPGQGSGEAFF
TGTGCCAGCAGCTTAGCCCCGGGACAGGGGTCTGGTGAAGCTTTCTTT
>TRBJ1-3|TRBD1|.|13|TRBV2
CASRGQGRNTIYF
TGTGCCAGCAGGGGACAGGGGAGAAACACCATATATTTT
>TRBJ2-5|.|.|15|TRBV15
CATSSGGSWGETQYF
TGTGCCACCAGCTCTGGGGGCTCTTGGGGAGAGACCCAGTACTTC
>TRBJ2-1|TRBD2|once|15|TRBV5-1
CASSLVAGAGNEQFF
TGCGCCAGCAGCTTGGTGGCGGGAGCGGGCAATGAGCAGTTCTTC
>TRBJ2-2|TRBD2|.|13|TRBV29-1
CSVTSVSTGELFF
TGCAGCGTTACTAGCGTATCCACCGGGGAGCTGTTTTTT
>TRBJ2-1|TRBD2|.|17|TRBV29-1
CSVDASGRGKGYNEQFF
TGCAGCGTTGACGCTAGCGGGAGGGGGAAGGGCTACAATGAGCAGTTCTTC
>TRBJ1-5|.|once|16|TRBV28
CASSSPPGGGGQPQHF
TGTGCCAGCAGTTCCCCCCCGGGCGGGGGAGGTCAGCCCCAGCATTTT
>TRBJ2-5|TRBD1|.|17|TRBV27
CASSPRRTGGVYETQYF
TGTGCCAGCAGCCCTAGACGGACAGGGGGCGTCTATGAGACCCAGTACTTC
>TRBJ2-1|TRBD2|.|16|TRBV15
CATSRDLLGGRGEQFF
TGTGCCACCAGCAGAGATCTTCTCGGGGGGAGAGGTGAGCAGTTCTTC
>TRBJ1-2|.|.|13|TRBV4-2
CASSREADYGYTF
TGTGCCAGCAGCAGGGAGGCCGACTATGGCTACACCTTC
>TRBJ1-4|.|.|15|TRBV6-5
CATQAGGLLGEKLFF
TGTGCCACCCAGGCGGGGGGGTTATTGGGTGAAAAACTGTTTTTT
>TRBJ2-1|TRBD2|.|18|TRBV11-2
CASTGLGGRAGVVDEQFF
TGTGCCAGCACCGGTTTGGGCGGGAGGGCCGGTGTTGTGGATGAGCAGTTCTTC
>TRBJ1-5|TRBD1|.|18|TRBV19
CASSIRGQGLGGNQPQHF
TGTGCCAGTAGTATTAGGGGGCAGGGTCTGGGAGGCAATCAGCCCCAGCATTTT
>TRBJ1-1|.|.|12|TRBV5-1
CASSDGQIEAFF
TGCGCCAGCAGCGACGGACAGATTGAAGCTTTCTTT
>TRBJ2-1|.|.|13|TRBV24-1
CATRRSSGNEQFF
TGTGCCACCAGGAGATCTTCAGGCAATGAGCAGTTCTTC
>TRBJ2-2|TRBD2|.|16|TRBV5-4
CASRETSGSFVGELFF
TGTGCCAGCAGGGAAACTAGCGGGAGCTTCGTCGGGGAGCTGTTTTTT
>TRBJ2-2|.|once|16|TRBV9
CASSNREQGSAGELFF
TGTGCCAGCAGCAATCGAGAACAGGGTAGCGCCGGGGAGCTGTTTTTT
>TRBJ2-3|TRBD2|.|19|TRBV30
CAWSVLTSGRGGRTDTQYF
TGTGCCTGGAGTGTCCTTACTAGCGGGAGAGGCGGACGCACAGATACGCAGTATTTT
>TRBJ2-3|TRBD2|.|15|TRBV7-2
CASSSWTSPTDTQYF
TGTGCCAGCAGCAGTTGGACTAGCCCCACAGATACGCAGTATTTT
>TRBJ2-5|.|.|17|TRBV7-2
CASSPGAGGRGAETQYF
TGTGCCAGCAGCCCGGGGGCGGGCGGGAGAGGGGCAGAGACCCAGTACTTC
>TRBJ1-5|TRBD1|.|15|TRBV30
CAWSTGTGARGSQHF
TGTGCCTGGAGTACCGGGACAGGGGCGCGCGGGTCCCAGCATTTT
>TRBJ2-7|.|once|15|TRBV15
CATSRDPAEFYEQYF
TGTGCCACCAGCAGAGATCCAGCGGAGTTCTACGAGCAGTACTTC
>TRBJ1-1|.|.|16|TRBV6-1
CASSEPLPGVNTEAFF
TGTGCCAGCAGTGAACCTCTGCCAGGGGTGAACACTGAAGCTTTCTTT
>TRBJ2-5|TRBD1|.|15|TRBV19
CASSVGQGPRETQYF
TGTGCCAGTAGTGTTGGACAGGGGCCACGAGAGACCCAGTACTTC
>TRBJ1-6|TRBD1|.|17|TRBV9
CASSVGQVRSYNSPLHF
TGTGCCAGCAGCGTGGGACAGGTTAGGTCCTATAATTCACCCCTCCACTTT
>TRBJ2-6|.|.|16|TRBV9
CASSVGSGSGANVLTF
TGTGCCAGCAGCGTAGGGTCCGGCTCTGGGGCCAACGTCCTGACTTTC
>TRBJ1-1|TRBD1|.|13|TRBV24-1
CAASQGANTEAFF
TGTGCCGCGTCACAGGGGGCTAACACTGAAGCTTTCTTT
>TRBJ2-3|.|.|13|TRBV5-1
CASSYEGADTQYF
TGCGCCAGCAGCTACGAGGGCGCAGATACGCAGTATTTT
>TRBJ1-2|.|.|12|TRBV6-5
CASSDFTYGYTF
TGTGCCAGCAGCGACTTTACTTATGGCTACACCTTC
>TRBJ1-2|.|.|11|TRBV5-8
CASSPGYGYTF
TGTGCCAGCAGCCCGGGATATGGCTACACCTTC
>TRBJ2-1|TRBD2|.|16|TRBV11-2
CASSSGLAGNYNEQFF
TGTGCCAGCAGCTCCGGACTAGCGGGAAACTACAATGAGCAGTTCTTC
>TRBJ2-2|.|.|17|TRBV3-1/TRBV3-2
CASSQELQAGDTGELFF
TGTGCCAGCAGCCAAGAGCTCCAAGCGGGCGACACCGGGGAGCTGTTTTTT
>TRBJ2-2|.|.|15|TRBV28
CASSFISAYTGELFF
TGTGCCAGCAGTTTCATTAGCGCTTACACCGGGGAGCTGTTTTTT
>TRBJ2-2|.|.|16|TRBV18
CASSLQGQGNTGELFF
TGTGCCAGCTCCCTTCAGGGTCAGGGGAACACCGGGGAGCTGTTTTTT
>TRBJ2-1|TRBD2|few|12|TRBV5-6
CATVAGYNEQFF
TGTGCCACCGTAGCGGGATACAATGAGCAGTTCTTC
>TRBJ1-2|.|.|13|TRBV6-5
CASSPQVNYGYTF
TGTGCCAGCAGTCCTCAGGTTAACTATGGCTACACCTTC
>TRBJ2-1|TRBD1|.|12|TRBV7-3
CASSPTGDEQFF
TGTGCCAGCAGTCCGACAGGGGATGAGCAGTTCTTC
>TRBJ1-5|.|few|13|TRBV3-1/TRBV3-2
CASSQGAGQPQHF
TGTGCCAGCAGCCAGGGGGCAGGTCAGCCCCAGCATTTT
>TRBJ1-1|.|.|12|TRBV2
CASTRQNTEAFF
TGTGCCAGCACCAGACAGAACACTGAAGCTTTCTTT